The present entry profiles one TCR beta chain with its context. This specimen belongs to a study of blood T cell repertoires in COVID-19. Across the whole study: Sites across the United States, Italy and Spain contributed samples from acute and convalescent COVID-19. Nucleic acid was either cDNA or gDNA, and it came from T cells, B-cell-depleted T cells, or PBMCs.

Germline CDR1 reads SNHLY; CDR2 reads FYNNEI. V dropped 6 bases and J dropped 5 bases, with 13 bases sitting between them. This CDR3 contains 13 residues. Methods used by the authors: Estimated nucleated cell counts came from reference gene primer amplification. The assay was immunoSEQ multiplex PCR, and TCRdb's table has in-frame clones only and misses some. From that table come the V and J calls and clone size; the DNA was used to work out D and trimming. The sample contains 150,000 or so clones, more than 85% of which appear only once. The sequencing input was peripheral blood. The TCR sequence derives from a man in his fifties or sixties with acute or convalescent COVID-19. The chain is built from TRBV2 and TRBJ1-1, with unresolved D. The CDR3 DNA follows: TGTGCCAGCAGGACCACGGGGTGGACTGAAGCTTTCTTT. It encodes CASRTTGWTEAFF.